This T cell receptor (beta chain) emerged from a study of technical replicates of blood from several donors (dated 2017 in TCRdb). The library was obtained by the immunoSEQ multiplex PCR assay. What TCRdb holds here is the immuneACCESS table cut down to in-frame rearrangements. Part of the clones is not present; checked against another copy, under half of the missing clones reflect an unresolved V gene, and the others are unexplained. Counted in this sample were tens of thousands of clones; over 85% of them appeared once. Together, the top ten hold around 0.25% of the sample. This clone is a singleton in its sample. The antigen this receptor binds is unknown. The record has no base qualities; no much larger clone is one base away. The CDR1 and CDR2 encoded by the germline V gene are MNHEY and SVGAGI. Counted from cysteine to phenylalanine, this CDR3 has 14 amino acids. The CDR3 DNA has 42 bases and is translated from base 1. V is reduced by 2 bases and J by 0 bases, leaving a spacing of 5 bases between them.

This sequence uses TRBV6-5 and TRBJ1-5; the D gene assignment is ambiguous. The specimen was T cells isolated from PBMCs. The receptor was derived from a human donor in good health. The sequenced DNA: TGTGCCAGCAGTTACCGGGGTAGCAATCAGCCCCAGCATTTT. Translated, it reads CASSYRGSNQPQHF.